These T cell receptor beta chains were read from a single sample in a study of T cells in Graves' hyperthyroidism and ophthalmopathy. TCRdb used MiXCR to reprocess the multiplex PCR reads, holding one entry per CDR3 protein. The table lists about 300,000 distinct CDR3 sequences, roughly 20% of them singletons. The material sequenced was blood. The origin of the receptors is a man aged 45-65 years with Graves' ophthalmopathy. Each CDR3 is given with its conserved first and last residue. The D gene is left open where the match is weak. Expanded clones get a size class; other rows say once, few or many, or leave the size out.

clone_size j_call v_call d_call cdr3_nt cdr3_aa
few TRBJ1-1 TRBV10-3 TRBD1 TGTGCCACGTTAGACAGGGGGATGAACACTGAAGCTTTCTTT CATLDRGMNTEAFF
few TRBJ2-5 TRBV12-3/TRBV12-4 - TGTGCCAGCAGTCCCCAATCCACCCCAGAGACCCAGTACTTC CASSPQSTPETQYF
- TRBJ2-1 TRBV29-1 - TGCAGCGTTGAAGAGGGGACACCAGTAAGCTCCTACAATGAGCAGTTCTTC CSVEEGTPVSSYNEQFF
many TRBJ1-5 TRBV3-1 - TGTGCCAGCAGCCAAGATGGGGGGGAGGGTCAGCCCCAGCATTTT CASSQDGGEGQPQHF
few TRBJ2-1 TRBV20-1 TRBD2 TGCAGTGCTAGCGGGAGGGTCTCCTACAATGAGCAGTTCTTC CSASGRVSYNEQFF
many TRBJ2-7 TRBV20-1 - TGCAGTGCTAGGACCGGAATCTACGAGCAGTACTTC CSARTGIYEQYF
once TRBJ2-6 TRBV7-9 TRBD1 TGTGCCAGCAGCTTAGCGGGGACAGGGACCTCTGGGGCCAACGTCCTGACTTTC CASSLAGTGTSGANVLTF
many TRBJ2-3 TRBV5-1 TRBD1 TGCGCCAGCAGCTCCTGGGACAGGGGGGATACGCAGTATTTT CASSSWDRGDTQYF
- TRBJ2-3 TRBV19 - TGTGCCAGTATCCTCAACCACAGGGCCTTCACAGATACGCAGTATTTT CASILNHRAFTDTQYF
- TRBJ1-4 TRBV6-5 - TGTGCCAGCAGTTACGGGGGGGGCGACCCTGGCGAAAAACTGTTTTTT CASSYGGGDPGEKLFF
few TRBJ1-5 TRBV6-1 - TGTGCCAGCAGCCCGGGGGGTCAGTTTCAGCCCCAGCATTTT CASSPGGQFQPQHF
- TRBJ1-2 TRBV5-1 - TGCGCCAGCAGCTTCTCGTTCGAGTCCGGGGGTGGCTACACCTTC CASSFSFESGGGYTF
few TRBJ1-1 TRBV6-1 TRBD1 TGTACCAGCAGTGAAAAGGTGACAGGGGGCACTGAAGCTTTCTTT CTSSEKVTGGTEAFF
- TRBJ2-1 TRBV5-1 TRBD2 TGCGCCAGCAGCTTGGATGGACTAGCGGGAGAGGTTCGGAATGAGCAGTTCTTC CASSLDGLAGEVRNEQFF
many TRBJ2-7 TRBV12-3/TRBV12-4 - TGTGCCAGCAGTCCACAGCGGGTTAGCTCCTACGAGCAGTACTTC CASSPQRVSSYEQYF
few TRBJ1-2 TRBV28 TRBD1 TGTGCCAGCAGTTTATTAGGTGGGACAGGGTCTAACTATGGCTACACCTTC CASSLLGGTGSNYGYTF
once TRBJ1-1 TRBV15 - TGTGCCACCAGCAGAGATTCCGCCCCGGACACTGAAGCTTTCTTT CATSRDSAPDTEAFF
- TRBJ2-5 TRBV7-6 - TGTGCCAGCAGCCCAAGCGCGGCGGGGGAGACCCAGTACTTC CASSPSAAGETQYF
- TRBJ1-2 TRBV19 - TGTGCCAGTAGTGCCCAGGTCAACTATGGCTACACCTTC CASSAQVNYGYTF
few TRBJ1-1 TRBV20-1 - TGCAGTGCTAGAGATCCCCGCACAGGGTCGCTCCAGGCCACTGAAGCTTTCTTT CSARDPRTGSLQATEAFF
many TRBJ2-7 TRBV29-1 - TGCAGCGTTTCCTCCGGGAATCTGCCCTCCTACGAGCAGTACTTC CSVSSGNLPSYEQYF
many TRBJ1-1 TRBV28 TRBD1 TGTGCCAGCAGTTTAGGGACAGGGGGCACTGAAGCTTTCTTT CASSLGTGGTEAFF
- TRBJ2-5 TRBV10-2 TRBD1 TGCGCCAGCAGTGAGCCCTTCGGGGGACAGGGCGATGGGGAGACCCAGTACTTC CASSEPFGGQGDGETQYF
many TRBJ2-3 TRBV12-3/TRBV12-4 - TGTGCCAGCAGTCCGGAAAGCCCAGATACGCAGTATTTT CASSPESPDTQYF
few TRBJ2-1 TRBV6-8 TRBD2 TGTGCCAGCAGTTACCTAGGGACTAGCGGGAGTTTATTTGCAATCCCCAACAATGAGCAGTTCTTC CASSYLGTSGSLFAIPNNEQFF
- TRBJ1-5 TRBV20-1 TRBD1 TGCAGTGCCCGAACCATAACCGGGACAGGGCTAAATCAGCCCCAGCATTTT CSARTITGTGLNQPQHF
many TRBJ1-5 TRBV2 - TGTGCCAGCAAGGGCGTAGGGCAGCCCCAGCATTTT CASKGVGQPQHF
many TRBJ2-3 TRBV11-2 - TGTGCCAGCAGCTTAGTAGGGGGAGTAATAGATACGCAGTATTTT CASSLVGGVIDTQYF
many TRBJ1-2 TRBV3-1 - TGTGCCAGCAGCCTCGGGGGGTCGTCTAACTATGGCTACACCTTC CASSLGGSSNYGYTF
few TRBJ2-2 TRBV13 TRBD2 TGTGCCAGCAGCCCCCTTAGCGGGACCGGGGAGCTGTTTTTT CASSPLSGTGELFF
many TRBJ2-1 TRBV12-3/TRBV12-4 - TGTGCCAGCAGTTTGTTGCAGGGGTGGTATAATGAGCAGTTCTTC CASSLLQGWYNEQFF
- TRBJ2-2 TRBV5-1 TRBD1 TGCGCCAGTTACGACAGGGCTGCCACCGGGGAGCTGTTTTTT CASYDRAATGELFF
many TRBJ2-1 TRBV2 TRBD1 TGTGCCAGCACCACACCAGCAGGGGGAACTACCAATGAGCAGTTCTTC CASTTPAGGTTNEQFF
- TRBJ2-1 TRBV6-1 - TGTGCCAGCAGTTTCCCTCAGGGGGGTCTTTACAATGAGCAGTTCTTC CASSFPQGGLYNEQFF
medium-sized TRBJ2-3 TRBV28 TRBD2 TGTGCCAGCAGCTTAGGACTAGCGGACAGCACAGATACGCAGTATTTT CASSLGLADSTDTQYF
many TRBJ1-5 TRBV20-1 - TGCAGTGCCAACAGCCTGGGCAATCAGCCCCAGCATTTT CSANSLGNQPQHF
few TRBJ1-4 TRBV30 - TGTGCCTGGAGTGTAGTGGGGGGAACTAATGAAAAACTGTTTTTT CAWSVVGGTNEKLFF
- TRBJ1-5 TRBV20-1 - TGCAGTCTTGCTCATTCAGGCAGCAATCAGCCCCAGCATTTT CSLAHSGSNQPQHF
- TRBJ2-5 TRBV29-1 - TGCAGCGTTGGGGTTTCAGGACCCGGGGAGACCCAGTACTTC CSVGVSGPGETQYF
- TRBJ2-2 TRBV3-1 - TGTGCCAGCAGCCAAGGGCGCGGAGCAACCGGGGAGCTGTTTTTT CASSQGRGATGELFF
many TRBJ2-3 TRBV5-1 - TGCGCCAGCAGCACCTCGGGACCCCGCACAGATACGCAGTATTTT CASSTSGPRTDTQYF